These 18 T cell receptor beta chains were all obtained from the same sample, sequenced in a study of CD8 T cells in Susac syndrome. Random hexamers primed reverse transcription of about 0.45 to 1 ug RNA. Each CDR3 protein gets one entry after TCRdb re-called the immunoSEQ multiplex PCR reads with MiXCR. The data show 80,000 to 90,000 distinct CDR3 sequences, more than 85% seen once. The sample was CD8+ T cells from PBMCs. These receptors were collected from a human donor with Susac syndrome.

In this sample, this clonotype turned up once. V gene TRBV6-4 combines with J gene TRBJ2-2; weak D call: TRBD2 (6 bases). The V end was cut by 8 bases, the J end by 0 bases, with 10 bases between. CDR3 length: 14 amino acids. The germline V gene encodes CDR1 MRHNA and CDR2 SNTAGT. CDR3 nucleotide sequence: TGTGCCAGCGAATCTAGCGCGAACACCGGGGAGCTGTTTTTT. Protein: CASESSANTGELFF.

The V gene is TRBV12-5, the J gene TRBJ2-5; D perhaps matches TRBD2 (5 bases). The V and J ends lost 7 bases and 5 bases respectively, with 14 bases between them. CDR1 and CDR2 (germline): LGHNT, FRNRAP. The CDR3 loop spans 13 amino acids. This chain's CDR3 is CASAGSILETQYF. CDR3 DNA sequence: TGTGCTAGTGCGGGAAGTATTTTGGAGACCCAGTACTTC.

J is TRBJ1-2 and V is TRBV12-3 or TRBV12-4; D not certain. This CDR3 has 13 amino acids. With 5 bases removed from V and 5 bases from J, the gap between germline ends came to 12 bases. The CDR3 coding sequence is TGTGCCAGCAGTCGACCAGGCCAGTATGGCTACACCTTC. Translated, it gives CASSRPGQYGYTF.

Worth noting for this clonotype: The junction departs from germline at one end; a sequencing error may be responsible. The chain carries TRBV29-1 and TRBJ2-2; TRBD2 agrees at 7 bases. The CDR3 loop spans 14 amino acids. Germline V CDR1 and CDR2: SQVTM, ANQGSEA. CDR3 sequence: CSVEAGWGTGELFF. The CDR3 bases are TGCAGCGTCGAAGCGGGATGGGGCACCGGGGAGCTGTTTTTT.

This clonotype was picked up a small number of times. The chain recombines TRBV6-2 or TRBV6-3 with TRBJ2-1; TRBD2 might be the D (6 bases). The CDR3 consists of 13 residues. V lost 5 bases and J lost 3, with 8 bases in between. CDR1 and CDR2 from the germline V gene are MNHEY and SVGEGT. CDR3 in DNA: TGTGCCAGCAGTGAGGGACTCTACAATGAGCAGTTCTTC. Its protein is CASSEGLYNEQFF.

The rearrangement links TRBV4-1 to TRBJ2-7, with D unresolved. Trimming shortened V by 1 base and J by 1 base, and 8 bases separated the two germline ends. CDR3 size: 14 residues. Per the germline V gene, CDR1 is MGHRA and CDR2 is YSYEKL. CDR3 amino acids: CASSQGRESYEQYF. In nucleotides, the CDR3 is TGCGCCAGCAGCCAAGGAAGGGAATCCTACGAGCAGTACTTC.

The J gene is TRBJ2-3, the V gene TRBV2; 9 bases map to TRBD2. Looked up from germline, CDR1 is SNHLY and CDR2 is FYNNEI. The CDR3 is made up of 15 amino acids. Trimming at V came to 2 bases and at J to 3 bases, leaving 3 bases not matched to a gene. CDR3 sequence: CASSEISGRTDTQYF. DNA for the CDR3: TGTGCCAGCAGTGAAATAAGCGGGAGGACAGATACGCAGTATTTT.

This clonotype appeared once. This chain links TRBV18 with TRBJ2-2; D remains ambiguous. V lost 0 bases and J 2 bases, leaving 10 bases between the germline ends. The CDR3 length is 16 residues. The germline V gene encodes CDR1 KGHSH and CDR2 LQKENI. In DNA form, the CDR3 reads TGTGCCAGCTCACCACCGGAGCCTGGTAACACCGGGGAGCTGTTTTTT. This sequence encodes CASSPPEPGNTGELFF. Supplemented by reference TRBV18 and TRBJ2-2, the full variable domain reads NAGVMQNPRHLVRRRGQEARLRCSPMKGHSHVYWYRQLPEEGLKFMVYLQKENIIDESGMPKERFSAEFPKEGPSILRIQQVVRGDSAAYFCASSPPEPGNTGELFFGEGSRLTVL.

The chain employs TRBV6-5 and TRBJ1-2; D not certain. V was cut by 6 bases and J by 2 bases, with 10 bases left in between. CDR3 size: 13 residues. Germline V gives CDR1 MNHEY, CDR2 SVGAGI. The CDR3 DNA reads TGTGCCAGCAGAGAAGGGATCAACTATGGCTACACCTTC. Its translation is CASREGINYGYTF.

The chain links TRBV7-9 to TRBJ1-1; TRBD1 might be the D (5 bases). This CDR3 has 12 residues. The V end was cut by 3 bases, the J end by 7 bases, with 9 bases between. CDR1 is SEHNR, CDR2 FQNEAQ, per germline (reference sequence). CDR3 amino acids: CASSFADIEAFF. CDR3 in DNA: TGTGCCAGCAGCTTCGCGGACATTGAAGCTTTCTTT. The full variable domain, rest sourced from reference TRBV7-9 and TRBJ1-1, is DTGVSQNPRHKITKRGQNVTFRCDPISEHNRLYWYRQTLGQGPEFLTYFQNEAQLEKSRLLSDRFSAERPKGSFSTLEIQRTEQGDSAMYLCASSFADIEAFFGQGTRLTVV.

The V gene is TRBV29-1, the J gene TRBJ2-1, with D unclear. Germline V gene lookup returns CDR1 SQVTM and CDR2 ANQGSEA. This CDR3 is built from 15 residues. Trimming took off 5 bases at V and 0 bases at J, with 14 bases between the two ends. The CDR3 DNA sequence: TGCAGCGTTCCCTGGACCGTCAGCTCCTACAATGAGCAGTTCTTC. Its protein product is CSVPWTVSSYNEQFF.

The CDR3 coding sequence is TGCGCCAGCAGCCAAGAGCCCCCGGAGAGCAATCAGCCCCAGCATTTT. This codes for CASSQEPPESNQPQHF. The chain has TRBV4-1 and TRBJ1-5; D unresolved. The CDR3 extends over 16 amino acids. Germline V gene sequence: CDR1 MGHRA, CDR2 YSYEKL. The germline V and J ends were trimmed by 0 bases and 1 base, with 10 bases remaining between them.

A single count supports this clonotype. CDR3 sequence (DNA): TGTGCCAGCAGTTTAACGGGCCAGATGAACACTGAAGCTTTCTTT. Translation gives CASSLTGQMNTEAFF. The chain carries TRBV12-3 or TRBV12-4 and TRBJ1-1; no clear D. Deletions cut 2 bases from V and 0 bases from J, with 10 bases between. This CDR3 has 15 residues.

The chain combines TRBV24-1 with TRBJ2-1, with D perhaps TRBD1 or TRBD2 (5 bases each). In germline, CDR1 is KGHDR, CDR2 SFDVKD. The CDR3 extends over 14 amino acids. Trimming took off 3 bases at V and 7 bases at J, with 12 bases between the two ends. This chain's CDR3 is CATSDRGTANEQFF. CDR3 bases: TGTGCCACCAGTGATCGTGGGACCGCAAATGAGCAGTTCTTC.

This chain links TRBV20-1 with TRBJ2-1; TRBD2 matches at 8 bases. The CDR3 length is 13 residues. Germline loops: CDR1 DFQATT, CDR2 SNEGSKA (reference sequence). The ends lost 2 bases at V and 9 bases at J; junction bases unmatched: 6. The CDR3 sequence: CSARKRGTFEQFF. DNA of the CDR3: TGCAGTGCTAGAAAGCGGGGGACCTTTGAGCAGTTCTTC.

The chain employs TRBV15 and TRBJ2-2; the D call may be TRBD1 or TRBD2 (5 bases each). Trimming stripped 8 bases from V and 9 bases from J, with 16 bases between. Germline V gives CDR1 LNHNV, CDR2 YYDKDF (reference sequence). The CDR3 extends over 13 amino acids. This CDR3 reads CATWDGGLRELFF. DNA of the CDR3: TGTGCCACCTGGGATGGGGGTCTCAGGGAGCTGTTTTTT. The whole variable domain, remainder taken from reference TRBV15 and TRBJ2-2, is DAMVIQNPRYQVTQFGKPVTLSCSQTLNHNVMYWYQQKSSQAPKLLFHYYDKDFNNEADTPDNFQSRRPNTSFCFLDIRSPGLGDTAMYLCATWDGGLRELFFGEGSRLTVL.

The V call is TRBV5-4, the J call TRBJ2-1, with 7 bases aligning to TRBD1. The CDR3 is made up of 14 amino acids. Germline V gene data show CDR1 as SGHNT and CDR2 as YYREEE (reference sequence). With V trimmed by 3 bases and J by 9 bases, 9 bases remained unmatched. Here the CDR3 reads CASSSETGDVEQFF. The CDR3 region has the DNA TGTGCCAGCAGCTCGGAAACAGGGGATGTTGAGCAGTTCTTC.

This chain uses TRBV6-5 with TRBJ2-5, with 8 bases that match TRBD1. With V trimmed by 6 bases and J by 7 bases, 7 bases remained unmatched. This CDR3 has 13 amino acids. The germline CDR1 and CDR2 sequences are MNHEY and SVGAGI. The CDR3 here is CASSGQGGWTQYF. The CDR3 coding sequence is TGTGCCAGCAGCGGACAGGGCGGCTGGACCCAGTACTTC.